The present T cell receptor beta chain was sequenced within a study of blood T cell repertoires in COVID-19. In the study overall: Acute and convalescent COVID-19 samples came from the United States, Italy and Spain. PBMCs, B-cell-depleted T cells, or T cells were the source of the cDNA or gDNA that made up the material.

Per the original methods: Amplification with reference gene primers provided the estimates of nucleated cell counts. Produced via immunoSEQ multiplex PCR; TCRdb's table is partial and in-frame only. V and J calls and clone size come straight from that table; D and trimming were deduced from the DNA. The sample has about 200,000 clones, more than 70% seen once. The length of the CDR3 is 15 residues. V gave up 0 bases and J gave up 1 base, with 7 bases separating them. Germline-derived CDR1 and CDR2 are SGHRS and YFSETQ. The sequenced material came from peripheral blood. The gene calls are TRBV5-1 and TRBJ2-2; D might be TRBD1 (6 bases). The sequence came from a woman in her thirties or forties who had recovered from COVID-19. CDR3 loop: CASSLEGQNTGELFF. CDR3 sequence (DNA): TGCGCCAGCAGCTTGGAGGGACAGAACACCGGGGAGCTGTTTTTT.